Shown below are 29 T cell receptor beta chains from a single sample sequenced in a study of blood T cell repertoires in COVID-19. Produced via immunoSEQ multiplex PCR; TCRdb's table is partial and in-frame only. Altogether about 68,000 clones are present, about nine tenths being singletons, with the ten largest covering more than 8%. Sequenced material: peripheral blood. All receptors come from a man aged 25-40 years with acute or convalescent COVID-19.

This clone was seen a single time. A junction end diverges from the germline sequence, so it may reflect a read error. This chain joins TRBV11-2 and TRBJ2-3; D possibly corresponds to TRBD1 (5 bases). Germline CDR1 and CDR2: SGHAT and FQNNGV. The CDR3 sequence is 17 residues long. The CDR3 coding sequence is TGTGCCAGCAGTTTAGGGGCGATCGAACTCAACACAGATACGCAGTATTTT. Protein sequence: CASSLGAIELNTDTQYF. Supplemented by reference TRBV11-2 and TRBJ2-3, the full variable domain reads EAGVAQSPRYKIIEKRQSVAFWCNPISGHATLYWYQQILGQGPKLLIQFQNNGVVDDSQLPKDRFSAERLKGVDSTLKIQPAKLEDSAVYLCASSLGAIELNTDTQYFGPGTRLTVL.

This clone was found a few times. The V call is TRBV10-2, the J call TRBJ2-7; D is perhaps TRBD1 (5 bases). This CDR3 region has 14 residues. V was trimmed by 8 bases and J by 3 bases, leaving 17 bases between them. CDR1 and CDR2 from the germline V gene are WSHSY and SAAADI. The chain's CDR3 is CASEPQGKGYEQYF. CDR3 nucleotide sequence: TGCGCCAGCGAACCCCAGGGAAAGGGCTACGAGCAGTACTTC.

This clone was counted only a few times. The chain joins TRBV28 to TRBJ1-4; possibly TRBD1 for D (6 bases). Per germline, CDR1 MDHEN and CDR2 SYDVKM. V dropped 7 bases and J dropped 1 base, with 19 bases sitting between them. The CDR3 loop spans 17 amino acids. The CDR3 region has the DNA TGTGCCAGCACGATAGGGGGGGGGCCTGGAACTAATGAAAAACTGTTTTTT. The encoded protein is CASTIGGGPGTNEKLFF. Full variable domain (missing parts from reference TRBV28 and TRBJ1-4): DVKVTQSSRYLVKRTGEKVFLECVQDMDHENMFWYRQDPGLGLRLIYFSYDVKMKEKGDIPEGYSVSREKKERFSLILESASTNQTSMYLCASTIGGGPGTNEKLFFGSGTQLSVL.

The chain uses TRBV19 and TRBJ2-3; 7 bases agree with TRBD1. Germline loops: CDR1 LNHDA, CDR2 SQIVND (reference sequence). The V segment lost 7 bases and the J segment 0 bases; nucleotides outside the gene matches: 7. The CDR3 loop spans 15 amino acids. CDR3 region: CASKGWGQSTDTQYF. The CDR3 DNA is TGTGCCAGTAAGGGGTGGGGACAGAGCACAGATACGCAGTATTTT. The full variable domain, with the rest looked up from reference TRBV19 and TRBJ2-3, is DGGITQSPKYLFRKEGQNVTLSCEQNLNHDAMYWYRQDPGQGLRLIYYSQIVNDFQKGDIAEGYSVSREKKESFPLTVTSAQKNPTAFYLCASKGWGQSTDTQYFGPGTRLTVL.

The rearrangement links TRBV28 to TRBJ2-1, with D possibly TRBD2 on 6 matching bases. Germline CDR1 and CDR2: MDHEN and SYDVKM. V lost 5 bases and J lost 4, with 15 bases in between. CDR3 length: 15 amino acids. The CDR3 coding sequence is TGTGCCAGCAGTCTTATTGGAGGGGATTACAATGAGCAGTTCTTC. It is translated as CASSLIGGDYNEQFF.

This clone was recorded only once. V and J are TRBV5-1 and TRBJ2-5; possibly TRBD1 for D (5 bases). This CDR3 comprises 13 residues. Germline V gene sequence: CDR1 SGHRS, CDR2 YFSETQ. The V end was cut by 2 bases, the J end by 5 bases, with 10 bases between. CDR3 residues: CASSLYRTETQYF. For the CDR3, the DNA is TGCGCCAGCAGCTTATACAGGACGGAGACCCAGTACTTC.

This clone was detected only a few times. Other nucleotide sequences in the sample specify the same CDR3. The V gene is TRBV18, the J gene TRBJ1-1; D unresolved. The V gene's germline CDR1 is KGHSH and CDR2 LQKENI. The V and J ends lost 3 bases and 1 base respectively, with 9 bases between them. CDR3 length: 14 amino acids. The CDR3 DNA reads TGTGCCAGCTCACCCCAAGAGGGGAACACTGAAGCTTTCTTT. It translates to CASSPQEGNTEAFF.

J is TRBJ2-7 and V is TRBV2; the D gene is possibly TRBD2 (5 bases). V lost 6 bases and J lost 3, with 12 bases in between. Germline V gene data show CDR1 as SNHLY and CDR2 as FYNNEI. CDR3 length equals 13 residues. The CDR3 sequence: CASRPGGYYEQYF. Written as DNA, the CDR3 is TGTGCCAGCAGGCCCGGAGGTTACTACGAGCAGTACTTC.

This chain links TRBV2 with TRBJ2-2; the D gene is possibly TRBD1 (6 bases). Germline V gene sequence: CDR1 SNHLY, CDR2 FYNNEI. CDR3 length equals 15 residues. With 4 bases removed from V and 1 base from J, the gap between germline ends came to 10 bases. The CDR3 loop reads CASSGGTQNTGELFF. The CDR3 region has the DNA TGTGCCAGCAGTGGGGGGACACAGAACACCGGGGAGCTGTTTTTT.

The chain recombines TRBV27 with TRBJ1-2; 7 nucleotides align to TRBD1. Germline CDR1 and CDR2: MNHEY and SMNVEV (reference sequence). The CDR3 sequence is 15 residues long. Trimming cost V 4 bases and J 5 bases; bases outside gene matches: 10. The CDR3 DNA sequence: TGTGCCAGCAGTTCCGTTCAACAGGGGTTGTATGGCTACACCTTC. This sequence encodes CASSSVQQGLYGYTF.

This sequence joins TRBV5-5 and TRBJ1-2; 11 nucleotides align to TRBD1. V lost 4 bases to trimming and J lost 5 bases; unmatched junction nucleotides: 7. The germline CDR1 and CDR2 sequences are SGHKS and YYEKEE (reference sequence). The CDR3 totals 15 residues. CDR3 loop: CASSVAGTGGYGYTF. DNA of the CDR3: TGTGCCAGCAGCGTAGCCGGGACAGGGGGATATGGCTACACCTTC.

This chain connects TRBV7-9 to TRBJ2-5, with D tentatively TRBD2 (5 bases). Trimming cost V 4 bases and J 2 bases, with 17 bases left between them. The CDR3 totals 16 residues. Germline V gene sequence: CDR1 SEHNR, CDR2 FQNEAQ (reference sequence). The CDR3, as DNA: TGTGCCAGCAGCTCCAATGCGGGCTACTCTCAAGAGACCCAGTACTTC. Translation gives CASSSNAGYSQETQYF.

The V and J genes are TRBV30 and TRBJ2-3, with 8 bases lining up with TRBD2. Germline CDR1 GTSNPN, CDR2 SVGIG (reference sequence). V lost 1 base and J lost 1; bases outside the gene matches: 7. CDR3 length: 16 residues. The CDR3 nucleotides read TGTGCCTGGAGTGAGGGGGAACTAGCGGGCACAGATACGCAGTATTTT. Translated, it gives CAWSEGELAGTDTQYF.

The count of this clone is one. CDR3 in DNA: TGTGCCAGCAGCGTTGACAGGGGTAGATACGAGCAGTACTTC. It encodes CASSVDRGRYEQYF. The chain uses TRBV7-9 and TRBJ2-7, with TRBD1 matching 8 bases. Germline V gene sequence: CDR1 SEHNR, CDR2 FQNEAQ (reference sequence). CDR3 length equals 14 residues. The ends lost 5 bases at V and 4 bases at J; junction bases unmatched: 7.

The CDR3 reads CASGGGDEQFF. The CDR3 DNA follows: TGTGCCAGCGGAGGGGGCGATGAGCAGTTCTTC. The V and J genes are TRBV10-3 and TRBJ2-1; weak D call: TRBD1 (7 bases). The CDR3 extends over 11 amino acids. Trimming stripped 10 bases from V and 8 bases from J, with 12 bases between. In germline, CDR1 is ENHRY, CDR2 SYGVKD.

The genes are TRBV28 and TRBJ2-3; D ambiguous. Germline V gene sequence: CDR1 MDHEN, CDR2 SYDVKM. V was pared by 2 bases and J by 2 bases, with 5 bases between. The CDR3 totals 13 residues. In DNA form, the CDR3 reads TGTGCCAGCAGTTTACCCCACACAGATACGCAGTATTTT. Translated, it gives CASSLPHTDTQYF.

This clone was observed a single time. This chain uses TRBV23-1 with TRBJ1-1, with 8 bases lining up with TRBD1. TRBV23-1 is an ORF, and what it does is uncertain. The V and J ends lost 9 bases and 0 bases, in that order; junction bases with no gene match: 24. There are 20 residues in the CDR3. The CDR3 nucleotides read TGCGCCAGTCAAATCAGGGGGCAAATAGATCAACTAAAAGTGAACACTGAAGCTTTCTTT. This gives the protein CASQIRGQIDQLKVNTEAFF.

Written as DNA, the CDR3 is TGTGCCAGCAGCTTACCCGTCCCAGATACGCAGTATTTT. Amino acid sequence: CASSLPVPDTQYF. The genes are TRBV7-9 and TRBJ2-3; no clear D. The CDR3 has 13 amino acids. V shed 2 bases and J shed 4 bases, with 7 bases lying between them. Germline loops: CDR1 SEHNR, CDR2 FQNEAQ (reference sequence). Looking up the rest from reference TRBV7-9 and TRBJ2-3 gives the full variable domain: DTGVSQNPRHKITKRGQNVTFRCDPISEHNRLYWYRQTLGQGPEFLTYFQNEAQLEKSRLLSDRFSAERPKGSFSTLEIQRTEQGDSAMYLCASSLPVPDTQYFGPGTRLTVL.

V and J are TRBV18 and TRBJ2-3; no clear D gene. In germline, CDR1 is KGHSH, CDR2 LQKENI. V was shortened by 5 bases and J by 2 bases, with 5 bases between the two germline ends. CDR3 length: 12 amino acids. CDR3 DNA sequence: TGTGCCAGCTCAACAAACACAGATACGCAGTATTTT. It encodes CASSTNTDTQYF.

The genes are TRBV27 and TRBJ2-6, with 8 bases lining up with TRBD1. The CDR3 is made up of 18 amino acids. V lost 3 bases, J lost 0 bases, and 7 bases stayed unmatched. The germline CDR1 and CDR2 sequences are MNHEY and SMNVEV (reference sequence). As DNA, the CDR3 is TGTGCCAGCAGTTTGTTTGGGACAGGTGACTCTGGGGCCAACGTCCTGACTTTC. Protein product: CASSLFGTGDSGANVLTF.

CDR3 in amino acids: CASSLGRGPGPQHF. DNA of the CDR3: TGTGCCAGCAGCTTGGGTAGGGGTCCCGGGCCCCAGCATTTT. This chain connects TRBV5-6 to TRBJ1-5, with D possibly TRBD1 on 5 matching bases. Germline-derived CDR1 and CDR2 are SGHDT and YYEEEE. The CDR3 consists of 14 residues. V was cut by 0 bases and J by 9 bases, with 13 bases left in between.

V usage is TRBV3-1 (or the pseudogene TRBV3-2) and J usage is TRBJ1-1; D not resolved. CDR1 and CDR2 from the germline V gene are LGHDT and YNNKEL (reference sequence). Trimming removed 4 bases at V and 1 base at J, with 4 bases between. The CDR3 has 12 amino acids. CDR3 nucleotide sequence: TGTGCCAGCAGCCGCGAGAACACTGAAGCTTTCTTT. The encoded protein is CASSRENTEAFF.

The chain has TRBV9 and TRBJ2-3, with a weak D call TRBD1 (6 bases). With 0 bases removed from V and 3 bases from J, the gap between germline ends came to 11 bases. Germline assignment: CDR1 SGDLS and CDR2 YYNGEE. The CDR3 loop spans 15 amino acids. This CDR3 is CASSVVQGTTDTQYF. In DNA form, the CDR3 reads TGTGCCAGCAGCGTAGTTCAGGGGACGACAGATACGCAGTATTTT.

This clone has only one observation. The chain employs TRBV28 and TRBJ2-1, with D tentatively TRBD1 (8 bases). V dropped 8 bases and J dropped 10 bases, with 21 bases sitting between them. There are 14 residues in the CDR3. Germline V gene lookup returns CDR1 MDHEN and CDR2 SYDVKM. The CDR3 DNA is TGTGCCAGCGAACAGGGGGGGCAACCGAGGGAGCAGTTCTTC. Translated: CASEQGGQPREQFF.

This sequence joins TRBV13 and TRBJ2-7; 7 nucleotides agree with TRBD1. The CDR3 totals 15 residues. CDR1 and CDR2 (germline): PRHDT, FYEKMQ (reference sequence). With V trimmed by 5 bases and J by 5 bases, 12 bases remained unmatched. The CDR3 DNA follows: TGTGCCAGCAGCCCTCAGTGGACAGGTCGTCACGAGCAGTACTTC. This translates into CASSPQWTGRHEQYF. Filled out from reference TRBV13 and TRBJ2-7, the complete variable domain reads AAGVIQSPRHLIKEKRETATLKCYPIPRHDTVYWYQQGPGQDPQFLISFYEKMQSDKGSIPDRFSAQQFSDYHSELNMSSLELGDSALYFCASSPQWTGRHEQYFGPGTRLTVT.

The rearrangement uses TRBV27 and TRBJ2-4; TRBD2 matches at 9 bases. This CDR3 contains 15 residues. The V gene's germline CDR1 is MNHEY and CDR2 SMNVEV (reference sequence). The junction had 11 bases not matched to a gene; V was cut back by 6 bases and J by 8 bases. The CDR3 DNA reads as TGTGCCAGCAGAACTCTAGCGGGATCTCTTGACATTCAGTACTTC. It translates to CASRTLAGSLDIQYF.

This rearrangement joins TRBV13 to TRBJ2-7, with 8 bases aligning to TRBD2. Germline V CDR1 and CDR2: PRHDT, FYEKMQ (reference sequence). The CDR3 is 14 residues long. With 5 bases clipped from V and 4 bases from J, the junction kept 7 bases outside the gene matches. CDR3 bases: TGTGCCAGCAGCCAAGCGGGGGCTCGGTACGAGCAGTACTTC. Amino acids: CASSQAGARYEQYF.

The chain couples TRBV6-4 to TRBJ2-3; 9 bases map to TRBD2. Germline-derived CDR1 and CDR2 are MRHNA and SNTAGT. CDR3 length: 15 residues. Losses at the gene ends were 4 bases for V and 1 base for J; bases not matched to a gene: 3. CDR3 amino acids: CASSAASGGTDTQYF. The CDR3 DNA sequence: TGTGCCAGCAGTGCTGCTAGCGGGGGCACAGATACGCAGTATTTT.

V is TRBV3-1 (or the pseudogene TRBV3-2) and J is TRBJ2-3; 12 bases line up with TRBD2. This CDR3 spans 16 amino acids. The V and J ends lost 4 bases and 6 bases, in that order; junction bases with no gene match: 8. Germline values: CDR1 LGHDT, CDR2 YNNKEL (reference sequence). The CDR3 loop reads CASSRGLAGQLDTQYF. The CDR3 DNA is TGTGCCAGCAGCCGAGGACTAGCGGGACAACTGGATACGCAGTATTTT.